This T cell receptor (beta chain) came from a study of shared clonotypes between healthy human individuals (dated by TCRdb to the early 2020s). About the study as a whole: A couple of women and a few men aged 18 to 49 years were included in the cohort. For each donor, CD4 naive and CD4 memory were each run on three plates, CD8 naive on two plates, and CD8 memory on one plate. Blood TCR repertoires of roughly 5 healthy adults were deeply sequenced to estimate repertoire size and the extent of clonotype sharing between individuals. Leukapheresis yielded between about 0.85 and 10 billion PBMCs per donor. To increase sequencing depth and limit assay-specific biases, different laboratories used diverse techniques to prepare libraries and sequence TCR repertoires. What the authors observed across the whole study: When four donors were compared, the shared fraction of clonotypes was roughly 4.8% for naive CD4, around 3.6% for naive CD8, 2% to 2.5% for memory CD4, and about 0.36% for memory CD8. Larger estimated clonotype richness was generally found for naive subsets than for memory subsets. Pairwise subsampling indicated that sequencing depth was expected to affect the degree of clonotype sharing among donors. Compared with non-shared clonotypes, the clonotypes found in all four sorted-subset donors had higher generation probabilities. Sampling was limited to blood, and TCR repertoires in tissue likely differ from TCR repertoires in blood. The genetic and exposure-history diversity represented was limited by the small number of donors. Even with the large sequencing depth, rarefaction of the sorted-subset datasets indicated that sequencing was incomplete.

The donors were healthy, HIV-negative adults with no recently reported acute infections or vaccinations. Only Caucasian adults living in Nashville, Tennessee, USA were represented among the donors. CD4+ T cells were enriched by magnetic negative selection; naive cells were then positively selected on CD45RA, and the negative fraction formed the memory subset. Blood was collected by leukapheresis, and PBMCs were isolated by Ficoll-Histopaque density gradient centrifugation and then cryopreserved in liquid nitrogen vapor phase. Analytical flow cytometry was used to check the purity and quantity of each magnetically sorted T cell population. Genomic DNA was isolated from every sorted fraction and measured by UV absorbance on a Nanodrop 2000c. Taken from the germline V gene, the CDR1 and CDR2 loops are SGHRS and YFSETQ. Taken from cysteine to phenylalanine, the CDR3 has 13 residues. Solely the CDR3 DNA is kept, with 39 bases framed from the first base. Trimming costs V 4 bases and J 0 bases, and their ends lie 5 bases apart.

TCR CDR3 regions were amplified from genomic DNA by multiplex PCR using the deep immunoSEQ assay. For each cell subset, the extracted genomic DNA was distributed evenly across all wells of several immunoSEQ 96-well plates, and each plate served as one replicate. For sorted subsets, each replicate PCR was loaded with roughly 200 ng genomic DNA, equivalent to roughly 30,000 T cell genomes. The purified libraries were quantified using a Qubit 3.0 fluorometer, sized with a Bioanalyzer 2100, and then quantified again using the KAPA Library Quantification kit. A separate single-read 150-cycle Illumina NextSeq 550 flow cell was used to sequence each immunoSEQ 96-well plate. The study's own analysis went as follows. The immunoSEQ output contained only junctional sequences without quality scores, so filtering could not match that applied to full-length reads. To assign V/J genes and CDR3, sequences were annotated using PyIR, a Python wrapper for IgBLAST v1.9, with IMGT germline references. Reads were removed for weak V/J assignments (E-value above 1e-6), missing CDR3, stop codons, out-of-frame junctions, or ambiguous translated residues. V3J clonotypes were defined as sequences sharing an identical inferred V gene, J gene, and CDR3 amino acid sequence. The percentage overlap between two repertoires was calculated by dividing the number of shared unique clonotypes by the size of the smaller repertoire. Repertoire richness was assessed with RTK rarefaction, the Chao1 estimator, and Recon v2.1 estimates of unobserved clonotypes. OLGA was used to compute generation probabilities for all TCRbeta clonotypes that the gDNA method yielded from a handful of donors. This is the immuneACCESS table as TCRdb keeps it, with only in-frame sequences that have V and J called. A part of the clones is gone; compared with another copy, unresolved V genes explain less than half, and the rest is unexplained. V and J calls and clone size are those listed in that table; D and trimming were worked out from the DNA. The sample data list roughly 2.5 million clones, and 90% to 95% of these were observed just once. About 0.13% of the sample rests with the top ten.

A remark on this clone: Its antigen is currently not known. Per-nucleotide qualities are absent, and no much larger clonotype sits a single base away. The same CDR3 arises from other DNA sequences in this sample as well.

The chain joins TRBV5-1 to TRBJ1-3; too little of a D gene remains to name it. The TCR sequence derives from a young man in good health. Sequencing was carried out using naive CD4+ T cells sorted from blood. In light of the paper, this sample's cell subset or site label describes: CD45RA+ positively selected. CDR3 protein: CASSRDSGNTIYF. The DNA sequence is as follows: TGCGCCAGCAGCCGGGACTCTGGAAACACCATATATTTT.